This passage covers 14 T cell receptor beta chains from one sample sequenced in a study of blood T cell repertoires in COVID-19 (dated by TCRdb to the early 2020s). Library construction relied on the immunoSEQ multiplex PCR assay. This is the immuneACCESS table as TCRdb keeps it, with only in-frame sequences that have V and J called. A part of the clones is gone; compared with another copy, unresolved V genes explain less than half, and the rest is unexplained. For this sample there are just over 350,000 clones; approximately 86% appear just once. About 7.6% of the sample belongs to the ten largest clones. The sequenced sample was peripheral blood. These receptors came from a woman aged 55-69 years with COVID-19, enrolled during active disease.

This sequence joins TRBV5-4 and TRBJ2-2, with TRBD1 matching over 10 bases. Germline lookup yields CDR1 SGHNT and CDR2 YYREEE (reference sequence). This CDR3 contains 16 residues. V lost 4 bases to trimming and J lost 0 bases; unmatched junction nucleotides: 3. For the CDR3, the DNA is TGTGCCAGCAGCCCCGGACAGGGGGCGAACACCGGGGAGCTGTTTTTT. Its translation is CASSPGQGANTGELFF.

The CDR3 DNA sequence: TGTGCCAGCAGTTTTGGACAGGGGGACTATGGCTACACCTTC. Protein product: CASSFGQGDYGYTF. V is TRBV11-3 and J is TRBJ1-2, with 10 bases matching TRBD1. V shed 6 bases and J 3 bases; nucleotides not matched to a gene: 4. CDR1 and CDR2 from the germline V gene are SGHNT and YENEEA. CDR3 size: 14 residues.

The CDR3 nucleotides read TGTGCCATCATGGACAGGGGGACAGATACGCAGTATTTT. Its protein product is CAIMDRGTDTQYF. V and J are TRBV10-3 and TRBJ2-3; TRBD1 agrees at 10 bases. CDR3 size: 13 residues. CDR1 is ENHRY and CDR2 is SYGVKD in the germline V gene. The V segment lost 7 bases and the J segment 3 bases; nucleotides outside the gene matches: 1.

The CDR3 coding sequence is TGTGCCAGCAGCCTGACAGGTGTCCTCTACGAGCAGTACTTC. Its protein is CASSLTGVLYEQYF. J is TRBJ2-7 and V is TRBV7-9; maybe TRBD1 (6 bases). Trimming pared 5 bases from V and 3 bases from J, leaving 14 bases between. The CDR3 is 14 residues long. Per the germline V gene, CDR1 is SEHNR and CDR2 is FQNEAQ (reference sequence). Using reference TRBV7-9 and TRBJ2-7 for the parts outside the CDR3, the full variable domain is DTGVSQNPRHKITKRGQNVTFRCDPISEHNRLYWYRQTLGQGPEFLTYFQNEAQLEKSRLLSDRFSAERPKGSFSTLEIQRTEQGDSAMYLCASSLTGVLYEQYFGPGTRLTVT.

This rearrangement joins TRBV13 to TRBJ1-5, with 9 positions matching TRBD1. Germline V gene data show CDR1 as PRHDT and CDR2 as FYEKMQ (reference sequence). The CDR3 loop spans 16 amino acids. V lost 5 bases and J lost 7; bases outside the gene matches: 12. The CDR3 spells CASSIKTGGRWQPQHF. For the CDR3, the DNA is TGTGCCAGCAGCATTAAGACAGGGGGAAGATGGCAGCCCCAGCATTTT.

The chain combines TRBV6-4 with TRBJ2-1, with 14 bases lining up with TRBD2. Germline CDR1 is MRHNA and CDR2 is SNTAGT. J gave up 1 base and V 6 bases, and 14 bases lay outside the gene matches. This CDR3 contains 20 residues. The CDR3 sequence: CASSQGTSGGVKFSYNEQFF. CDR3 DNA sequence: TGTGCCAGCAGCCAGGGGACTAGCGGGGGAGTAAAATTTTCCTACAATGAGCAGTTCTTC.

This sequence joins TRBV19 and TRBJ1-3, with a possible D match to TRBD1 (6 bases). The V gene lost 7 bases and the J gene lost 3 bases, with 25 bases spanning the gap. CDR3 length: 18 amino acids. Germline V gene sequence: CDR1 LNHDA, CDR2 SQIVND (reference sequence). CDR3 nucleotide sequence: TGTGCCAGTAAGGCCCTTTCCACGTCAGGGGAGAATGGAAACACCATATATTTT. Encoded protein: CASKALSTSGENGNTIYF.

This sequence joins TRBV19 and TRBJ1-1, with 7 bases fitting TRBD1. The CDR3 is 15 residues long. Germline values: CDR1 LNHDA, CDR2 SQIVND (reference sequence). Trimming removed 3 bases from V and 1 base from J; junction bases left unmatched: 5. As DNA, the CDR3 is TGTGCCAGTAGTATCAACGACAGGGAGAACACTGAAGCTTTCTTT. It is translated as CASSINDRENTEAFF. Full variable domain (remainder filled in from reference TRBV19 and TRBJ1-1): DGGITQSPKYLFRKEGQNVTLSCEQNLNHDAMYWYRQDPGQGLRLIYYSQIVNDFQKGDIAEGYSVSREKKESFPLTVTSAQKNPTAFYLCASSINDRENTEAFFGQGTRLTVV.

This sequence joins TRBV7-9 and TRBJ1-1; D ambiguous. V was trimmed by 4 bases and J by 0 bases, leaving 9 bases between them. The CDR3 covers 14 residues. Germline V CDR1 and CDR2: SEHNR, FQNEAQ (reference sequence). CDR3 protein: CASSSSDLNTEAFF. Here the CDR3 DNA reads TGTGCCAGCAGCTCTTCGGACTTGAACACTGAAGCTTTCTTT.

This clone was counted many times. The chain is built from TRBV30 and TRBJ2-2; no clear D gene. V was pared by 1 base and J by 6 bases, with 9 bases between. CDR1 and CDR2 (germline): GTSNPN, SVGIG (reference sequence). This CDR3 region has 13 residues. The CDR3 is CAWSDSYPGELFF. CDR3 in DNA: TGTGCCTGGAGTGACAGCTACCCCGGGGAGCTGTTTTTT.

The CDR3 loop is CASSQGIGTGRDNEQFF. As DNA, the CDR3 is TGCGCCAGCAGCCAAGGGATCGGGACAGGGAGAGACAATGAGCAGTTCTTC. The chain couples TRBV4-1 to TRBJ2-1; 9 bases align to TRBD1. V lost 1 base to trimming and J lost 5 bases; unmatched junction nucleotides: 9. The CDR3 consists of 17 residues. CDR1 and CDR2 (germline): MGHRA, YSYEKL.

The CDR3 sequence is CASSSYNLDWNGTDTQYF. The CDR3 nucleotides read TGTGCCAGCAGCTCGTACAACCTCGACTGGAATGGGACAGATACGCAGTATTTT. The chain combines TRBV7-3 with TRBJ2-3; D remains ambiguous. Per the germline V gene, CDR1 is SGHTA and CDR2 is FQGTGA. Deletions cut 4 bases from V and 3 bases from J, with 23 bases between. This CDR3 is built from 18 residues.

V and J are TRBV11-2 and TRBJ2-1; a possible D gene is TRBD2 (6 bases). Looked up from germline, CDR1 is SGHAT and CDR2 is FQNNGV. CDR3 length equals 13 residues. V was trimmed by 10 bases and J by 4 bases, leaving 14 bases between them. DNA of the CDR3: TGTGCCACCTTAGCGGCCAGTTACAATGAGCAGTTCTTC. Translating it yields CATLAASYNEQFF.

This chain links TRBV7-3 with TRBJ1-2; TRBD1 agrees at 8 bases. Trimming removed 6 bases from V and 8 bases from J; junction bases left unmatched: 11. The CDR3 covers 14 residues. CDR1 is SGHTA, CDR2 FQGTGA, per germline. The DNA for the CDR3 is TGTGCCAGCAGAACCACTCAGGGGGCGGGCGGCTACACCTTC. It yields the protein CASRTTQGAGGYTF.